This entry concerns a single TCR beta chain. TCRbeta library construction was performed incorporating unique molecular identifiers. MiXCR was run by TCRdb on the PCR reads, yielding one entry per CDR3 protein. The sample lists under 850,000 distinct CDR3 sequences; 13% were seen once. This sample was included in a study of T-cell reconstitution after alpha-beta-depleted transplantation in children. The CDR3 contains 15 residues. Germline CDR1 MDHEN, CDR2 SYDVKM. The V and J ends lost 6 bases and 6 bases respectively, with 19 bases between them. The specimen was PBMCs, collected before TCRalphabeta/CD19-depleted stem cell transplant. The TCR comes from a girl aged 2 to 10 with congenital amegakaryocytic thrombocytopenia, due to receive a stem cell transplant. The genes are TRBV28 and TRBJ2-3; either TRBD1 or TRBD2 may supply D (6 bases each). CDR3 DNA: TGTGCCAGCAGGGCTGACAGGACTATCAGGGATACGCAGTATTTT. Protein: CASRADRTIRDTQYF.